Only one count was recorded for the clone carrying this TCR beta chain. Its target is not known. This CDR3 spans 13 amino acids. Per the germline V gene, CDR1 is SGHNT and CDR2 is YENEEA. The V end lost 5 bases, the J end lost 6 bases, and 14 bases lay between the germline ends. Sequencing was performed with immunoSEQ multiplex PCR; in TCRdb, only in-frame clones are kept and a portion is missing. This table has tens of thousands of clones, roughly 92% appearing once. The entry originates in a study of graft-versus-host responses after intestinal transplantation. As for the study in general: Anti-thymocyte globulin induction, then tacrolimus and steroids for around 3 years, went to all recipients.

Study findings and constraints: Recipient marrow held GvH clones, some first seen in ileum or blood.

This sequence joins TRBV11-3 and TRBJ2-7, with a weak D call TRBD1 (6 bases). This specimen consisted of unstimulated CD4+ T cells sorted from spleen or lymph node cells, obtained before intestinal transplant. This receptor was identified in a human donor who received an intestinal transplant. DNA for the CDR3: TGTGCCAGCAGCGGCCCCCTGGGGGCCGAGCAGTACTTC. Residues: CASSGPLGAEQYF.